This T cell receptor (beta chain) was sequenced in a study of blood T cell repertoires in COVID-19. The germline gives CDR1 MNHEY, CDR2 SVGAGI. Trimming cost V 2 bases and J 5 bases, with 14 bases left between them. This CDR3 spans 15 amino acids. The table came from immunoSEQ multiplex PCR; TCRdb's copy has only in-frame clones and leaves some out. The sample records roughly 60,000 clones, roughly nine tenths being singletons. This receptor was identified in a human donor with acute or convalescent COVID-19. The donor label of this sample is uncertain. Material: peripheral blood. The chain employs TRBV6-5 and TRBJ2-3; D perhaps matches TRBD1 (5 bases). CDR3: CASSYEAGRGDTQYF. The CDR3 DNA reads TGTGCCAGCAGTTACGAGGCAGGGCGTGGAGATACGCAGTATTTT.